These 17 T cell receptor beta chains share one sample of origin, sequenced in a study of graft-versus-host responses after intestinal transplantation. This table comes from immunoSEQ multiplex PCR, and its TCRdb copy is limited to in-frame clones, with some not included. This table has 80,000 to 95,000 clones, about 90% appearing once. These TCRs' antigens remain unknown. Material: unstimulated CD8+ T cells sorted from spleen or lymph node cells, obtained before intestinal transplant. The receptors originated from a human donor who received an intestinal transplant.

This clone is judged medium-sized. The chain combines TRBV6-1 with TRBJ2-1; TRBD2 matches at 13 bases. The CDR3 is 15 residues long. Germline assignment: CDR1 MNHNS and CDR2 SASEGT. V trimming: 3 bases; J trimming: 6 bases; junction bases outside the gene matches: 2. The CDR3 loop reads CASSDTSGGANEQFF. The DNA for the CDR3 is TGTGCCAGCAGTGATACTAGCGGGGGGGCCAATGAGCAGTTCTTC.

This chain connects TRBV7-2 to TRBJ2-5, with a possible D match to TRBD1 (5 bases). The CDR3 contains 17 residues. Germline lookup yields CDR1 SGHTA and CDR2 FQGNSA. The V gene lost 2 bases and the J gene lost 3 bases, with 19 bases spanning the gap. The CDR3 is CASSLIGAASRKETQYF. DNA of the CDR3: TGTGCCAGCAGCTTAATTGGGGCAGCCAGCCGGAAAGAGACCCAGTACTTC.

The genes are TRBV6-1 and TRBJ2-1; 10 nucleotides align to TRBD2. V dropped 4 bases and J dropped 7; count of bases not matched to a gene: 4. CDR3 length equals 14 residues. Germline V gene lookup returns CDR1 MNHNS and CDR2 SASEGT. CDR3 DNA: TGTGCCAGCAGTGTCAGGACTAGCGGAAATGAGCAGTTCTTC. Translated, it gives CASSVRTSGNEQFF.

The V and J genes are TRBV4-1 and TRBJ1-5; TRBD1 might be the D (6 bases). CDR1 and CDR2 from the germline V gene are MGHRA and YSYEKL. Trimming took off 1 base at V and 11 bases at J, with 27 bases between the two ends. The CDR3 sequence is 18 residues long. CDR3 in amino acids: CASSQVIKGTQDSGTQHF. In DNA form, the CDR3 reads TGCGCCAGCAGCCAAGTCATAAAGGGGACACAGGATAGTGGAACCCAGCATTTT.

The chain has TRBV5-4 and TRBJ2-5, with 9 bases identical to TRBD1. This CDR3 has 15 residues. Germline values: CDR1 SGHNT, CDR2 YYREEE (reference sequence). Trimming at V came to 0 bases and at J to 2 bases, leaving 2 bases not matched to a gene. CDR3 in DNA: TGTGCCAGCAGCTTGGTTGGGACAGGGCAAGAGACCCAGTACTTC. Protein product: CASSLVGTGQETQYF.

The table lists this clone with a few counts. The chain has TRBV5-6 and TRBJ1-1; D remains ambiguous. CDR1 is SGHDT and CDR2 is YYEEEE in the germline V gene. Trimming cost V 0 bases and J 3 bases, with 15 bases left between them. This CDR3 region has 16 residues. CDR3 nucleotides: TGTGCCAGCAGCTTGGCCCCCGGCCTAGGATACACTGAAGCTTTCTTT. This gives the protein CASSLAPGLGYTEAFF. Full variable domain (rest looked up from reference TRBV5-6 and TRBJ1-1): DAGVTQSPTHLIKTRGQQVTLRCSPKSGHDTVSWYQQALGQGPQFIFQYYEEEERQRGNFPDRFSGHQFPNYSSELNVNALLLGDSALYLCASSLAPGLGYTEAFFGQGTRLTVV.

The chain links TRBV15 to TRBJ2-5, with a weak D call TRBD2 (6 bases). Between the trimmed V and J ends, which lost 4 bases and 2 bases, there was a span of 11 bases. There are 14 residues in the CDR3. Germline V lookup: CDR1 LNHNV, CDR2 YYDKDF (reference sequence). CDR3 DNA: TGTGCCACCAGCAAGGGAGGCGGGCAAGAGACCCAGTACTTC. Translated, it gives CATSKGGGQETQYF.

The CDR3 nucleotides are TGTGCCAGTAGTTCAGACGGCGGTGCCTACGAGCAGTACTTC. Its translation: CASSSDGGAYEQYF. The rearrangement uses TRBV19 and TRBJ2-7; D uncertain. Trimming removed 5 bases from V and 2 bases from J, with 13 bases in between. Germline assignment: CDR1 LNHDA and CDR2 SQIVND (reference sequence). This CDR3 is 14 amino acids long.

The rearrangement links TRBV10-1 to TRBJ2-4, with D maybe TRBD2 (6 bases). Trimming took off 2 bases at V and 12 bases at J, with 17 bases between the two ends. The CDR3 length is 14 residues. Looked up from germline, CDR1 is WNHNN and CDR2 is SYGVQD (reference sequence). The CDR3 sequence is CASSETGLEGRQYF. In DNA form, the CDR3 reads TGCGCCAGCAGTGAGACGGGACTTGAGGGGCGTCAGTACTTC.

The chain employs TRBV13 and TRBJ1-2; tentatively, D is TRBD1 (6 bases). The CDR3 loop spans 13 amino acids. CDR1 is PRHDT and CDR2 is FYEKMQ in the germline V gene (reference sequence). V was pared by 0 bases and J by 11 bases, with 13 bases between. CDR3 DNA sequence: TGTGCCAGCAGCTTAGGCCCCCCAGGGGTATACACCTTC. As protein: CASSLGPPGVYTF.

The chain employs TRBV7-6 and TRBJ1-1; D unclear. Looked up from germline, CDR1 is SGHVS and CDR2 is FNYEAQ. Trimming removed 0 bases at V and 0 bases at J, with 20 bases between. The CDR3 is 19 amino acids. For the CDR3, the DNA is TGTGCCAGCAGCTTAGCGGGTCACGGGTCAAGAGTCATGAACACTGAAGCTTTCTTT. Amino acid sequence: CASSLAGHGSRVMNTEAFF.

This clone was counted once. The chain recombines TRBV11-3 with TRBJ1-1, with D unresolved. The CDR3 has 13 amino acids. Germline V gene data show CDR1 as SGHNT and CDR2 as YENEEA. Trimming left V 1 base short and J 5 bases short, with 8 bases between. The CDR3 spells CASSLVGGTEAFF. CDR3 nucleotides: TGTGCCAGCAGCTTAGTCGGAGGGACTGAAGCTTTCTTT. The full variable domain, in which reference TRBV11-3 and TRBJ1-1 provide the parts outside the CDR3, is EAGVVQSPRYKIIEKKQPVAFWCNPISGHNTLYWYLQNLGQGPELLIRYENEEAVDDSQLPKDRFSAERLKGVDSTLKIQPAELGDSAVYLCASSLVGGTEAFFGQGTRLTVV.

This sequence joins TRBV29-1 and TRBJ2-5, with D tentatively TRBD1 or TRBD2 (5 bases each). CDR3 length: 12 residues. Germline lookup yields CDR1 SQVTM and CDR2 ANQGSEA. V shed 3 bases and J shed 3 bases, with 8 bases lying between them. The CDR3 protein is CSVDRDEETQYF. CDR3 coding DNA: TGCAGCGTTGACAGGGACGAAGAGACCCAGTACTTC.

The gene calls are TRBV9 and TRBJ1-2, with a possible D match to TRBD1 (6 bases). The ends were cut back, 3 bases at V and 6 bases at J, with 9 bases in the middle. There are 12 residues in the CDR3. Per germline, CDR1 SGDLS and CDR2 YYNGEE. CDR3: CASSGGGDGYTF. The CDR3 DNA reads TGTGCCAGCAGCGGAGGGGGAGATGGCTACACCTTC.

The CDR3 coding sequence is TGTGCCAGCAGCCCCGGGGGGAATGGCTACACCTTC. Translating it yields CASSPGGNGYTF. This chain uses TRBV6-6 with TRBJ1-2; D may be TRBD1 (5 bases). With 6 bases removed from V and 6 bases from J, the gap between germline ends came to 11 bases. The germline CDR1 and CDR2 sequences are MNHNY and SVGAGI (reference sequence). The CDR3 covers 12 residues.

The chain links TRBV7-9 to TRBJ1-2; TRBD1 matches at 8 bases. The CDR3 is made up of 15 amino acids. V lost 5 bases and J lost 8; bases outside the gene matches: 13. In germline, CDR1 is SEHNR, CDR2 FQNEAQ (reference sequence). The CDR3 region has the DNA TGTGCCAGCAGCCGGTATTGGGTCAGGGGGCACGGCTACACCTTC. Amino acid sequence: CASSRYWVRGHGYTF.

The chain carries TRBV9 and TRBJ2-1; a possible D gene is TRBD1 (5 bases). Trimming left V 1 base short and J 2 bases short, with 10 bases between. Germline V gene sequence: CDR1 SGDLS, CDR2 YYNGEE. The length of the CDR3 is 15 residues. CDR3 nucleotides: TGTGCCAGCAGCGTATCTGGGGCGCCCTACAATGAGCAGTTCTTC. It encodes CASSVSGAPYNEQFF.